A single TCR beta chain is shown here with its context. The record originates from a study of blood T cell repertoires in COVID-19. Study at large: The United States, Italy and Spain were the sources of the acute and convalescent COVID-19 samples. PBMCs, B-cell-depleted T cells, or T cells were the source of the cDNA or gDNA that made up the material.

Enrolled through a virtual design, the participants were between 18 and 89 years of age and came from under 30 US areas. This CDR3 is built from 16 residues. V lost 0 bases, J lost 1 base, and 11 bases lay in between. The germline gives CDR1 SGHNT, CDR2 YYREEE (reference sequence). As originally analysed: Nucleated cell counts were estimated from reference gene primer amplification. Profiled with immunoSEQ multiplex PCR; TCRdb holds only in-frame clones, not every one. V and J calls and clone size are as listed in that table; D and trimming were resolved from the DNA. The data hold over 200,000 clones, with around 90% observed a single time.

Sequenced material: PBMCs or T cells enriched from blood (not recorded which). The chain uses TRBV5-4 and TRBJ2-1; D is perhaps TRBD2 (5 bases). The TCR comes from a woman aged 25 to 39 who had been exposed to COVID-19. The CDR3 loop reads CASSLGTGISYNEQFF. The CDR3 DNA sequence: TGTGCCAGCAGCTTGGGTACGGGGATATCCTACAATGAGCAGTTCTTC.